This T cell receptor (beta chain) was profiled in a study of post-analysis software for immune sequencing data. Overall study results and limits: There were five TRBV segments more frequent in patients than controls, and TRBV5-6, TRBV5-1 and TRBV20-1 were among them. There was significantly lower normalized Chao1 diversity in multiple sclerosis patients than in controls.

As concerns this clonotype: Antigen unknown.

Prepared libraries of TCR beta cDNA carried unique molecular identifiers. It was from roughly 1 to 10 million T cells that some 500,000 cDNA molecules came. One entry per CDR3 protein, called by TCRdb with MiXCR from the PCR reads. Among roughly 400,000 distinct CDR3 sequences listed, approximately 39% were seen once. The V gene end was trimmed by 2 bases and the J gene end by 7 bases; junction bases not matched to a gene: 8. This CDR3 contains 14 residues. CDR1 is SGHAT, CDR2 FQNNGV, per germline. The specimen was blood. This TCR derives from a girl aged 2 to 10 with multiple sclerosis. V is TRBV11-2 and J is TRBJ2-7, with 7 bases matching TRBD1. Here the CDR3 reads CASSLSEGAREQYF. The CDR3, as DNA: TGTGCCAGCAGCTTATCAGAGGGGGCGAGGGAGCAGTACTTC.